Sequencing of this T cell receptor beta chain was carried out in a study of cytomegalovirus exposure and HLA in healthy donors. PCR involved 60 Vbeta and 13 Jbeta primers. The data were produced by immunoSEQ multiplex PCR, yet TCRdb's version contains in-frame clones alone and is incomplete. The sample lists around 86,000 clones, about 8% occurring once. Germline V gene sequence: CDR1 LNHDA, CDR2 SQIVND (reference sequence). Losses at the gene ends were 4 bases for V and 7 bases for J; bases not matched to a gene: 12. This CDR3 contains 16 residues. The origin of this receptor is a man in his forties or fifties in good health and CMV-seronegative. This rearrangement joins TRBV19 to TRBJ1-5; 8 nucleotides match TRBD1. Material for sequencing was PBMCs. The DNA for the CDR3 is TGTGCCAGTAGTAACCAAAGGACAGGGCCTGGGCAGCCCCAGCATTTT. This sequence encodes CASSNQRTGPGQPQHF.